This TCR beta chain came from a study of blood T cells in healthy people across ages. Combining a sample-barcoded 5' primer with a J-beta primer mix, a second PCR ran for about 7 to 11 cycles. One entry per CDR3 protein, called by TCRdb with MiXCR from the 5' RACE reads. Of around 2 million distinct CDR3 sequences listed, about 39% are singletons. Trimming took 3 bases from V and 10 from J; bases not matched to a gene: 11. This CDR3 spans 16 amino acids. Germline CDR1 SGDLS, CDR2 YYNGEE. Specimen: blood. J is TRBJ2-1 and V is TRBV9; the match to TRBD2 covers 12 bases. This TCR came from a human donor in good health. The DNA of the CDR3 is TGTGCCAGCAGCGACTCCTCTAGCGGGGGGGCACCAGAGCAGTTCTTC. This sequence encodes CASSDSSSGGAPEQFF.